This entry is about one T cell receptor beta chain. The data originate from a study of cytomegalovirus exposure and HLA in healthy donors. The CDR3 consists of 15 residues. Germline V gene data show CDR1 as WSHSY and CDR2 as SAAADI. The ends were cut back, 1 base at V and 3 bases at J, with 12 bases in the middle. PCR was performed using 60 Vbeta and 13 Jbeta primers. Assay used: immunoSEQ multiplex PCR; TCRdb lists only in-frame clones, some missing. Of some 150,000 clones listed, approximately 80% are singletons. Sequencing used PBMCs. This clonotype was sampled from a woman aged 25-40 years in good health and CMV-seronegative. The gene calls are TRBV10-2 and TRBJ1-1; possibly TRBD1 for D (6 bases). The chain's CDR3 is CASSEWGQADTEAFF. CDR3 sequence (DNA): TGCGCCAGCAGTGAGTGGGGGCAGGCGGACACTGAAGCTTTCTTT.